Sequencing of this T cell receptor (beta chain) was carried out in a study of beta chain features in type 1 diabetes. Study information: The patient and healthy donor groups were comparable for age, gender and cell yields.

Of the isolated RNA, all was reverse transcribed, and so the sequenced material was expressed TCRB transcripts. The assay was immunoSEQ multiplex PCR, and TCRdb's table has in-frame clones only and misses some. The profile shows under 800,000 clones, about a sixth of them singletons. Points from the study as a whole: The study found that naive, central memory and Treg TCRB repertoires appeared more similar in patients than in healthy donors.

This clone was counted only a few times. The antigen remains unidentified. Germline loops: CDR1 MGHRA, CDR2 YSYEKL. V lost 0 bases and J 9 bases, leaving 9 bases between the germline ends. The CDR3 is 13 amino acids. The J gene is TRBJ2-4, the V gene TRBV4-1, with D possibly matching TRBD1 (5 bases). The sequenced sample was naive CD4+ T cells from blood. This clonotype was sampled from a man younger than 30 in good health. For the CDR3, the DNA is TGCGCCAGCAGCCAAGATAGGGGCCGCATTCAGTACTTC. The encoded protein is CASSQDRGRIQYF.